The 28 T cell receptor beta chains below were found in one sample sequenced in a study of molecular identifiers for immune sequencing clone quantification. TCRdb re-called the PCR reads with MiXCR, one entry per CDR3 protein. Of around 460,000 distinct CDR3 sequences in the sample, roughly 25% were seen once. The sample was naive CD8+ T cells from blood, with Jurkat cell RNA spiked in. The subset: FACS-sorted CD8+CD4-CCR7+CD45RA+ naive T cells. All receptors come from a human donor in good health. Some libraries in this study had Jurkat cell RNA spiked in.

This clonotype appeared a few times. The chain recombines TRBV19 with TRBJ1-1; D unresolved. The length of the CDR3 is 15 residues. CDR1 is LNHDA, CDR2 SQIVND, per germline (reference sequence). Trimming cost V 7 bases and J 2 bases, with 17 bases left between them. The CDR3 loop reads CASTPGTRGNTEAFF. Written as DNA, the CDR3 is TGTGCCAGTACCCCCGGTACTCGGGGTAACACTGAAGCTTTCTTT.

The CDR3 nucleotides are TGTGCCAGCGAGGGATCTGAAGCTTTCTTT. It encodes CASEGSEAFF. V is TRBV19 and J is TRBJ1-1; D gene unclear. The CDR3 totals 10 residues. The germline V gene has CDR1 LNHDA and CDR2 SQIVND (reference sequence). Trimming removed 9 bases at V and 6 bases at J, with 8 bases between.

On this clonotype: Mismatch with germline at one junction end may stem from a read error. CDR3 sequence reads: CVSSKQGTVMAIGNHPQHF. In DNA, the CDR3 is TGTGTCAGCAGTAAGCAGGGGACAGTTATGGCTATAGGCAATCACCCCCAGCATTTT. The chain links TRBV2 to TRBJ1-5; TRBD1 aligns across 7 bases. Germline-derived CDR1 and CDR2 are SNHLY and FYNNEI. This CDR3 has 19 residues.

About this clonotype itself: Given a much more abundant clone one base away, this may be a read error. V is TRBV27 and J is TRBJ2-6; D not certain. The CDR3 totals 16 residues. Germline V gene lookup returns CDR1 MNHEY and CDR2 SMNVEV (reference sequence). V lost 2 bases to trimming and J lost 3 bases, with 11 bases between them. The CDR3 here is CASSLVGVYGANVLTF. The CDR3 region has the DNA TGTGCCAGCAGTTTAGTTGGCGTCTATGGGGCCAACGTCCTGACTTTC.

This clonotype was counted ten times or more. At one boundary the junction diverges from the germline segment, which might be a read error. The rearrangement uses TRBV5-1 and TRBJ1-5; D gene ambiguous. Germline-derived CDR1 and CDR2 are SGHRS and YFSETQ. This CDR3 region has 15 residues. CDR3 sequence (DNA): TGTGCCAGCAGCTTAGCAGGCTATAGCAATCAGCCCCAGCATTTT. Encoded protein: CASSLAGYSNQPQHF.

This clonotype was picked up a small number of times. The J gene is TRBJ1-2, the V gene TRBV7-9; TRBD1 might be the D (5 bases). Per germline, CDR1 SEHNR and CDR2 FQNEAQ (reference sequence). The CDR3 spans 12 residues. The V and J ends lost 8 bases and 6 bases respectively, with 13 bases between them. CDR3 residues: CASLPGSDGYTF. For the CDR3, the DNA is TGTGCCAGCCTCCCAGGGTCTGATGGCTACACCTTC.

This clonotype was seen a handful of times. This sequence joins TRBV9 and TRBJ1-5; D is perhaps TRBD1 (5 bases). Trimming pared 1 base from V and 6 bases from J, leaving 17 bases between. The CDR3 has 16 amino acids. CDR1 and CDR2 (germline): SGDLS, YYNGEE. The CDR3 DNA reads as TGTGCCAGCAGCGTACAGGATTGGGGCCGGAGTCAGCCCCAGCATTTT. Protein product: CASSVQDWGRSQPQHF.

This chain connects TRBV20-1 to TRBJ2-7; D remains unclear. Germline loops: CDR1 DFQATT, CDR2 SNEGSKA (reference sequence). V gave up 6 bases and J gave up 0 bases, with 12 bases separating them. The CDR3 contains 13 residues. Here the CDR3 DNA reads TGCAGTGCCCCCCTAGGTTACTCCTACGAGCAGTACTTC. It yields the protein CSAPLGYSYEQYF.

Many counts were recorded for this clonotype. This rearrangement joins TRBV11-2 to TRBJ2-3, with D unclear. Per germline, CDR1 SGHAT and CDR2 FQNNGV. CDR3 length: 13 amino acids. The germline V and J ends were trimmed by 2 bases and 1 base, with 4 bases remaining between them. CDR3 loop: CASSLIRTDTQYF. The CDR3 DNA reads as TGTGCCAGCAGCTTAATCCGCACAGATACGCAGTATTTT. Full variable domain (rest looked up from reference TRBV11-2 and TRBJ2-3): EAGVAQSPRYKIIEKRQSVAFWCNPISGHATLYWYQQILGQGPKLLIQFQNNGVVDDSQLPKDRFSAERLKGVDSTLKIQPAKLEDSAVYLCASSLIRTDTQYFGPGTRLTVL.

This CDR3 is CSARDGRGSYGYTF. The CDR3 nucleotides read TGCAGTGCTAGAGATGGGCGCGGCTCGTATGGCTACACCTTC. J is TRBJ1-2 and V is TRBV20-1; D unresolved. This CDR3 has 14 residues. The germline V gene encodes CDR1 DFQATT and CDR2 SNEGSKA (reference sequence). Trimming left V 0 bases short and J 5 bases short, with 13 bases between.

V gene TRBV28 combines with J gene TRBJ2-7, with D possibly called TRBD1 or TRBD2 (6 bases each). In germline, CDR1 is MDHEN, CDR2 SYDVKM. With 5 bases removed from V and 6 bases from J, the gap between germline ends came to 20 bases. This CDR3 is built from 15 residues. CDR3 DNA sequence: TGTGCCAGCAGTCCCCGGGACACCGGAGGGATCGAGCAGTACTTC. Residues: CASSPRDTGGIEQYF.

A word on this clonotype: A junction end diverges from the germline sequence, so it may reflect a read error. The CDR3 loop is CASSPSAQGNSYGQYF. DNA of the CDR3: TGCGCCAGCAGCCCCAGCGCCCAGGGAAATTCCTACGGGCAGTACTTC. This chain connects TRBV4-3 to TRBJ2-7, with D possibly being TRBD1 (5 bases). This CDR3 comprises 16 residues. The germline V gene encodes CDR1 LGHNA and CDR2 YSLEER.

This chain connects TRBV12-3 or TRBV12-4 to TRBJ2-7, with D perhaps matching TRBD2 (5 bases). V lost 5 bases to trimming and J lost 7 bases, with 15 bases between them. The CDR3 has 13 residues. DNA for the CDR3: TGTGCCAGCAGTCCGCTAAATCCGGGGGAGCAGTACTTC. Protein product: CASSPLNPGEQYF.

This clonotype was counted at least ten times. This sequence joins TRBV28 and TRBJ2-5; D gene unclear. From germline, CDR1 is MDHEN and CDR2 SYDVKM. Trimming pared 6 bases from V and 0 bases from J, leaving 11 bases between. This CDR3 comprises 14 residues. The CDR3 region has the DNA TGTGCCAGCAGCCATTACGAGGACCAAGAGACCCAGTACTTC. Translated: CASSHYEDQETQYF.

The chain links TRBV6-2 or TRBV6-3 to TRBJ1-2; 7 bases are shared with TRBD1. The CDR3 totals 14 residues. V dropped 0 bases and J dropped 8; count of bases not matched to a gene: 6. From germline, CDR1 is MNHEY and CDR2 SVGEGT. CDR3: CASSYSTGLSGYTF. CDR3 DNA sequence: TGTGCCAGCAGTTACTCGACAGGGTTGAGCGGCTACACCTTC.

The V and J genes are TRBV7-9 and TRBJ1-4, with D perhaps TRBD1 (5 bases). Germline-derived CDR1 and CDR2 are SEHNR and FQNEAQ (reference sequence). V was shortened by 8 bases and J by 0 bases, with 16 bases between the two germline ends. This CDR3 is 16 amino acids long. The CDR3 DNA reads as TGTGCCAGCGGCGCATCAAGGGGTTCAACTAATGAAAAACTGTTTTTT. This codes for CASGASRGSTNEKLFF.

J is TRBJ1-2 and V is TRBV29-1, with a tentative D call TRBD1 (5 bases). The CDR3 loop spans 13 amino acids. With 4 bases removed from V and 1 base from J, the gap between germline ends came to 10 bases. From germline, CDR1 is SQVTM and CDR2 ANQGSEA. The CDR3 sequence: CSVVLQGNYGYTF. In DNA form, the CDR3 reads TGCAGCGTTGTACTCCAGGGTAACTATGGCTACACCTTC.

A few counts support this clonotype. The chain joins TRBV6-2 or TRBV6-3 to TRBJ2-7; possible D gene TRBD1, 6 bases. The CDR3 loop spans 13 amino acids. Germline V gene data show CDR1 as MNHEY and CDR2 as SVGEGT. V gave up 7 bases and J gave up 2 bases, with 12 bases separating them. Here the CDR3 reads CASTWGPTYEQYF. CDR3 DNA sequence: TGTGCCAGCACCTGGGGGCCAACCTACGAGCAGTACTTC.

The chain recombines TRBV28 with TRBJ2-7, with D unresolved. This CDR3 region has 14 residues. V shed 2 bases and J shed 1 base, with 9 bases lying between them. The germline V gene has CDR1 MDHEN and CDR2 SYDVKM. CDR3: CASSLGKESYEQYF. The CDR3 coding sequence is TGTGCCAGCAGTTTAGGAAAAGAGTCCTACGAGCAGTACTTC.

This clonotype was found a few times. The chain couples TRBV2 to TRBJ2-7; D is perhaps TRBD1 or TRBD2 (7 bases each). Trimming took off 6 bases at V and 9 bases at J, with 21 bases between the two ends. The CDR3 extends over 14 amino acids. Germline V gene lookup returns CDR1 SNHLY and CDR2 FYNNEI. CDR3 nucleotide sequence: TGTGCCAGCAGAGCGGGACAGTTTGAGGATGTGCAGTACTTC. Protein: CASRAGQFEDVQYF.

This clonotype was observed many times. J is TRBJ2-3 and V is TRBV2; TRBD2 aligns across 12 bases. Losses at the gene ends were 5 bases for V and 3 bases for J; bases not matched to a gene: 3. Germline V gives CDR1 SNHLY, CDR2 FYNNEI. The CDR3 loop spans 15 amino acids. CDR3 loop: CASSRLAGVTDTQYF. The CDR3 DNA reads TGTGCCAGCAGTAGACTAGCGGGAGTGACAGATACGCAGTATTTT.

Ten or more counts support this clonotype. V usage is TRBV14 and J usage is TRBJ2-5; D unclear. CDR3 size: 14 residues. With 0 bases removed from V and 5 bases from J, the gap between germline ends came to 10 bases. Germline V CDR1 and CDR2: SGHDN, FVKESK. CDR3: CASSQEKIFETQYF. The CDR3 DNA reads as TGTGCCAGCAGCCAAGAGAAGATCTTCGAGACCCAGTACTTC.

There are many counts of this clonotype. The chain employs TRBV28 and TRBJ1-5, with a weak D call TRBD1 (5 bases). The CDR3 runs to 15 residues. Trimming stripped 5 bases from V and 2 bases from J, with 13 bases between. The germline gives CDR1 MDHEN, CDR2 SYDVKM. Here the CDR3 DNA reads TGTGCCAGCAGTCCGGGGCTTTCGGGCAATCAGCCCCAGCATTTT. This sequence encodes CASSPGLSGNQPQHF.

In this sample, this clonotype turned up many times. CDR3 bases: TGTGCCAGCAGCCAGGGACACTCAGGCAATTACGAGCAGTACTTC. It encodes CASSQGHSGNYEQYF. The J gene is TRBJ2-7, the V gene TRBV4-2, with D possibly matching TRBD1 (6 bases). The CDR3 sequence is 15 residues long. Germline V gene data show CDR1 as LGHNA and CDR2 as YNFKEQ. V lost 3 bases and J lost 4, with 16 bases in between.

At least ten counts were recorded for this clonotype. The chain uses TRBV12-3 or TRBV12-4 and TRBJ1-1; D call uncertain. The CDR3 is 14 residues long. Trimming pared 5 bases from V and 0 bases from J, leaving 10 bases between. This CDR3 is CASSLLGLNTEAFF. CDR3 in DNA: TGTGCCAGCAGTCTCCTAGGACTGAACACTGAAGCTTTCTTT.

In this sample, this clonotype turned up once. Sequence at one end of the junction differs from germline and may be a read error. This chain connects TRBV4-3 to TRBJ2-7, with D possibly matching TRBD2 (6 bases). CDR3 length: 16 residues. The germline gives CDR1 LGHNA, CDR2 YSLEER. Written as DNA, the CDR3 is TGCGTCAGCAGCCAGGCAGTTACTAGCATTGGATACGAGCAGTACTTC. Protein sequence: CVSSQAVTSIGYEQYF.

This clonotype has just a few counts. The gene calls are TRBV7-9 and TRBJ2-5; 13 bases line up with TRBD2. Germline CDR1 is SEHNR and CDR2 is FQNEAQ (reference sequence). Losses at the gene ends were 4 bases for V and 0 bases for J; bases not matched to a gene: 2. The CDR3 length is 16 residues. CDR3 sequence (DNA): TGTGCCAGCAGCTGGACTAGCGGGAGAAACCAAGAGACCCAGTACTTC. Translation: CASSWTSGRNQETQYF.

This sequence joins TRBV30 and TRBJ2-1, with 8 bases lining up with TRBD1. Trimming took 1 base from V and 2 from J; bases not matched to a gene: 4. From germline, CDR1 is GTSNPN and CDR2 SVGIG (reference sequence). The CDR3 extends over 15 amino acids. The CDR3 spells CAWSAGTGPYNEQFF. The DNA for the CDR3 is TGTGCCTGGAGTGCTGGGACAGGACCCTACAATGAGCAGTTCTTC.